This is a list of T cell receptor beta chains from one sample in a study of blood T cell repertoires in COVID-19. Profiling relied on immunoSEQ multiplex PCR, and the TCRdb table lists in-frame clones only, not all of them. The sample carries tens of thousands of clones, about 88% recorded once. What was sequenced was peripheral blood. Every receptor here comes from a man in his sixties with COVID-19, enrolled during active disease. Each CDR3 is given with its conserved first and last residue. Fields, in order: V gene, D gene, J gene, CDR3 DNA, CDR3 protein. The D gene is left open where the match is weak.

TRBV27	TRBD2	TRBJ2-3	TGTGCCAGCAGTTTAACACTAGCGGACTTTGAAGATACGCAGTATTTT	CASSLTLADFEDTQYF
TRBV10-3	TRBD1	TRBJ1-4	TGTGCCATCAGTGAGTCGAAAGGGGGCAGGGTTGGTGAAAAACTGTTTTTT	CAISESKGGRVGEKLFF
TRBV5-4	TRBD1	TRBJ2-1	TGTGCCAGCAGCTTGAAGACAGGGGCATACAATGAGCAGTTCTTC	CASSLKTGAYNEQFF
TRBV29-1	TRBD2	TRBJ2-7	TGCAGCGTCAATAGCGGGGGGGCCTACGAGCAGTACTTC	CSVNSGGAYEQYF
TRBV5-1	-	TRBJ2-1	TGCGCCAGCAGCTTGGTTGCGGGGGCTTACAATGAGCAGTTCTTC	CASSLVAGAYNEQFF
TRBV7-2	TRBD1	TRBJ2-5	TGTGCCAGCAGCCCCCAGACAGGGACGGAGACCCAGTACTTC	CASSPQTGTETQYF
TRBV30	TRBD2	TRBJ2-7	TGTGCCTGCACGACTAGCGGACCCTACGAGCAGTACTTC	CACTTSGPYEQYF
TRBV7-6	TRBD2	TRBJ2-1	TGTGCCAGCAGCTTATTTCTGACCGGACGACGACTAGCGGGGGCCCATGAGCAGTTCTTC	CASSLFLTGRRLAGAHEQFF
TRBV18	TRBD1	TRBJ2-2	TGTGCCAGCTCACCACGTGGGACAGGGAACACCGGGGAGCTGTTTTTT	CASSPRGTGNTGELFF
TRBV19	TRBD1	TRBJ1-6	TGTGCCAGTAGTTCCGGGACAGGTTTGGATTCACCCCTCCACTTT	CASSSGTGLDSPLHF
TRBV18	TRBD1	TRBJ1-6	TGTGCCAGCTCCCCCCAGACAGGGGGCGATGGGGGTTCACCCCTCCACTTT	CASSPQTGGDGGSPLHF